The next 7 T cell receptor beta chains were all read from a single sample in a study of T-cell memory formation after mild COVID-19. TCRdb re-analysed the 5' RACE reads in MiXCR, keeping a single row per CDR3 protein. This repertoire shows a few hundred thousand distinct CDR3 sequences, about 13% found once; its top ten account for 21%. The sample was PBMCs or a T cell subset sorted from them (not recorded which). The receptor set was obtained from a man between 18 and 35 years old who had mild COVID-19 (a few samples of this study predate the infection). Cell type and time point are not known.

This clonotype appeared a few times. The chain carries TRBV5-6 and TRBJ2-7; 7 bases map to TRBD1. The trim removed 2 bases at V and 7 bases at J, leaving 9 bases unmatched. There are 14 residues in the CDR3. Germline V gene sequence: CDR1 SGHDT, CDR2 YYEEEE. CDR3 nucleotide sequence: TGTGCCAGCAGCTTCAGGACAGGCTGGAGGGAGCAGTACGTC. Its protein is CASSFRTGWREQYV.

Only a few counts were recorded for this clonotype. The chain recombines TRBV7-3 with TRBJ2-1; 8 nucleotides align to TRBD2. CDR3 length: 15 amino acids. With V trimmed by 5 bases and J by 2 bases, 5 bases remained unmatched. Germline-derived CDR1 and CDR2 are SGHTA and FQGTGA. The CDR3 region is CASSGGGQAYNEQFF. The CDR3 bases are TGTGCCAGCAGCGGCGGGGGGCAAGCCTACAATGAGCAGTTCTTC.

This clonotype was counted a few times. This rearrangement joins TRBV12-3 or TRBV12-4 to TRBJ2-1; D uncertain. This CDR3 has 13 amino acids. V dropped 3 bases and J dropped 10 bases, with 13 bases sitting between them. Here the CDR3 DNA reads TGTGCCAGCAGTTTTGGGTCAGGCATCGAGCAGTTCTTC. Residues: CASSFGSGIEQFF.

This clonotype came up a few times. V is TRBV20-1 and J is TRBJ1-2, with 9 bases lining up with TRBD1. V was clipped by 1 base and J by 8 bases; unmatched bases: 8. This CDR3 contains 14 residues. The V gene's germline CDR1 is DFQATT and CDR2 SNEGSKA (reference sequence). The DNA for the CDR3 is TGCAGTGCTAGAGGCCCGGGACAGGGTGGCGGCTACACCTTC. This encodes CSARGPGQGGGYTF.

The J gene is TRBJ1-4, the V gene TRBV4-1; TRBD1 aligns across 11 bases. The CDR3 is 17 amino acids. Germline V CDR1 and CDR2: MGHRA, YSYEKL. Trimming at V came to 1 base and at J to 3 bases, leaving 4 bases not matched to a gene. The CDR3 loop is CASSQGGTGGSNEKLFF. In nucleotides, the CDR3 is TGCGCCAGCAGCCAAGGCGGGACAGGGGGATCTAATGAAAAACTGTTTTTT.

This clonotype was seen a handful of times. This chain uses TRBV4-3 with TRBJ2-3, with D maybe TRBD2 (5 bases). CDR1 LGHNA and CDR2 YSLEER come from the germline V gene. This CDR3 is built from 16 residues. V was cut by 0 bases and J by 6 bases, with 16 bases left in between. The CDR3 loop reads CASSQEYPRGWDTQYF. CDR3 DNA sequence: TGCGCCAGCAGCCAAGAGTACCCCCGAGGGTGGGATACGCAGTATTTT.

This clonotype was seen only a few times. V usage is TRBV5-5 and J usage is TRBJ2-3, with TRBD1 matching over 9 bases. V lost 0 bases to trimming and J lost 4 bases; unmatched junction nucleotides: 3. The germline gives CDR1 SGHKS, CDR2 YYEKEE (reference sequence). CDR3 size: 15 residues. The CDR3 region is CASSLVGTGSDTQYF. The CDR3 DNA is TGTGCCAGCAGCTTGGTGGGGACAGGGTCAGATACGCAGTATTTT.